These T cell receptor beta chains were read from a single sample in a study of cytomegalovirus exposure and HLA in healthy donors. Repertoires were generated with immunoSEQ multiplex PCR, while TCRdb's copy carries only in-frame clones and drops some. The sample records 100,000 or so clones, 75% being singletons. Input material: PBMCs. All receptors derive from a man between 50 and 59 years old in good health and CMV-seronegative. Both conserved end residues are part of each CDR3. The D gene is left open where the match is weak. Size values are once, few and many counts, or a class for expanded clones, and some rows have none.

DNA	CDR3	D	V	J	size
TGTGCCAGCAGTGAAAACCTCGCGGGGGGGCCCTACGAGCAGTACTTC	CASSENLAGGPYEQYF	TRBD2	TRBV6-1	TRBJ2-7	once
TGTGCCAGCAGCTTAAACAGGGAAGAGACCCAGTACTTC	CASSLNREETQYF	NA	TRBV7-3	TRBJ2-5	NA
TGCGCCAGCAGCACTCAGCGTACGAGAGGCTACACCTTC	CASSTQRTRGYTF	NA	TRBV10-1	TRBJ1-2	NA
TGTGCCAGCCGGACCCTCCGACAGACCTGCTCCTACGAGCAGTACTTC	CASRTLRQTCSYEQYF	NA	TRBV21-1	TRBJ2-7	few
TGTGCCAGCAGTGAAGGTCCCAATCTCTCCAGGGGCCAAGGTCAGCCCCAGCATTTT	CASSEGPNLSRGQGQPQHF	NA	TRBV2	TRBJ1-5	NA
TGTGCCACTGGGACAGGTCCTAACTATGGCTACACCTTC	CATGTGPNYGYTF	TRBD1	TRBV2	TRBJ1-2	few
TGTGCCAGCAGTTCGCTGCGGGGCTACACAGATACGCAGTATTTT	CASSSLRGYTDTQYF	NA	TRBV5-4	TRBJ2-3	NA
TGTGCCAGCAGCGTAGCGGGAGGGACGCAAGAGACCCAGTACTTC	CASSVAGGTQETQYF	TRBD2	TRBV7-9	TRBJ2-5	NA
TGTGCCTGGAGTGCGAGGGCAGGGGTCTCACCCCTCCACTTT	CAWSARAGVSPLHF	NA	TRBV30	TRBJ1-6	once
TGTGCCAGCAGTGAAATTCTGGCGGATCGGGAGCAGTTCTTC	CASSEILADREQFF	NA	TRBV6-1	TRBJ2-1	NA
TGTGCCAGCACCGGACAGATTCAGCAAGGGGAGCTGTTTTTT	CASTGQIQQGELFF	NA	TRBV11-1	TRBJ2-2	NA
TGCGCCAGCTCACGACAGGGGAAGAATGAGCAGTTCTTC	CASSRQGKNEQFF	TRBD1	TRBV10-1	TRBJ2-1	few
TGCGCCAGCAGTGAAGCGACCGGGGAGCTGTTTTTT	CASSEATGELFF	NA	TRBV10-2	TRBJ2-2	NA
TGTGCCAGCAGCCAAGCGTCGGGATGGAACACCGGGGAGCTGTTTTTT	CASSQASGWNTGELFF	NA	TRBV14	TRBJ2-2	NA
TGTGCCAGCAGCTTAGGGCGGGAGCAGGGTGAGCAGTTCTTC	CASSLGREQGEQFF	TRBD2	TRBV7-3	TRBJ2-1	NA
TGTGCCAGCAGCTTCGGAGCGGGGCCTTACAATGAGCAGTTCTTC	CASSFGAGPYNEQFF	TRBD2	TRBV5-4	TRBJ2-1	NA
TGTGCCAGCAGCTCCTCAAGCGGGAGCACAGATACGCAGTATTTT	CASSSSSGSTDTQYF	NA	TRBV9	TRBJ2-3	few
TGCGCCAGCAGCCAAGCTTTTGGGACTATGTACAATGAGCAGTTCTTC	CASSQAFGTMYNEQFF	TRBD2	TRBV4-3	TRBJ2-1	NA
TGTGCCAGCAGCCTAGACAGGGACTCTGGGGCCAACGTCCTGACTTTC	CASSLDRDSGANVLTF	TRBD1	TRBV4-2	TRBJ2-6	NA
TGTGCCAGCAGCACCACAGGGGTACAAGAGACCCAGTACTTC	CASSTTGVQETQYF	TRBD1	TRBV5-6	TRBJ2-5	NA
TGTGCCAGCAGTTTAGGAGGGGACGTCACCAGGGAGCTGTTTTTT	CASSLGGDVTRELFF	NA	TRBV28	TRBJ2-2	few
TGTGCCAGCAGCGATAGAACGCCGGGACAGGGGACTGAAGCTTTCTTT	CASSDRTPGQGTEAFF	NA	TRBV21-1	TRBJ1-1	once
TGTGCCAGCACTGATATGCCGGGACAGGGGGCTACAGATACGCAGTATTTT	CASTDMPGQGATDTQYF	TRBD1	TRBV6-1	TRBJ2-3	NA
TGTGCCAGCAGCCGCGCTAGCACAGATACGCAGTATTTT	CASSRASTDTQYF	NA	TRBV7-3	TRBJ2-3	NA
TGCGCCAGCAGGCGGACTAGCGGACTCCAAGAGACCCAGTACTTC	CASRRTSGLQETQYF	TRBD2	TRBV5-1	TRBJ2-5	NA
TGTGCCAGCAGCTTGACACCTAATCAGCCCCAGCATTTT	CASSLTPNQPQHF	NA	TRBV5-6	TRBJ1-5	NA
TGTGCCAGTAGGCAGGGTTCTTTCACTGAAGCTTTCTTT	CASRQGSFTEAFF	NA	TRBV19	TRBJ1-1	NA
TGTGCCAGCAGCCATGGGGGCCGTAGGTACGAGCAGTACTTC	CASSHGGRRYEQYF	NA	TRBV4-2	TRBJ2-7	NA
TGCGCCAGCAGCCAAAAAATAGGGGCTTCCACAGATACGCAGTATTTT	CASSQKIGASTDTQYF	NA	TRBV4-1	TRBJ2-3	NA
TGTGCCAGCAGCGTGCGCCGGGGGACCACCTACGAGCAGTACTTC	CASSVRRGTTYEQYF	NA	TRBV5-8	TRBJ2-7	NA
TGTGCCATCAGTGGCGGGACTGATGGCAATGAGCAGTTCTTC	CAISGGTDGNEQFF	NA	TRBV10-3	TRBJ2-1	few
TGCGCCAGCAGCTTGGATGAATGGACAGGGGGCTCGGGCTACACCTTC	CASSLDEWTGGSGYTF	TRBD1	TRBV5-1	TRBJ1-2	NA
TGTGCCAGCAGCTTGATCACTGATTCCTACGAGCAGTACTTC	CASSLITDSYEQYF	NA	TRBV5-6	TRBJ2-7	NA
TGTGCCAGTAGTTCCCCCGGGGGGCCTGAGGGGGAGACCCAGTACTTC	CASSSPGGPEGETQYF	NA	TRBV19	TRBJ2-5	NA
TGTGCCAGCAGCCCCGACAGGGGGCGGATCTATGGCTACACCTTC	CASSPDRGRIYGYTF	TRBD1	TRBV5-4	TRBJ1-2	NA
TGTGCCAGTAGTCTCGAGGGAGGGGGGCAGGCTAAGACCCAGTACTTC	CASSLEGGGQAKTQYF	NA	TRBV19	TRBJ2-5	NA
TGTGCCAGCTCACCGGGGCAGGGGGGCCACTACGAGCAGTACTTC	CASSPGQGGHYEQYF	NA	TRBV18	TRBJ2-7	NA
TGTGCCAGCAGCCACTATGGCGGAGGGTCTAGCACAGATACGCAGTATTTT	CASSHYGGGSSTDTQYF	NA	TRBV11-3	TRBJ2-3	NA
TGTGCCAGCTCACCGCAGGGTGAAAAACTGTTTTTT	CASSPQGEKLFF	NA	TRBV18	TRBJ1-4	NA
TGTGCCAGTATACCAGACACCGGGGAGCTGTTTTTT	CASIPDTGELFF	NA	TRBV19	TRBJ2-2	few
TGTGCCAGCAGTCGAACAGGGGGAGCGCAGTTCTTC	CASSRTGGAQFF	TRBD1	TRBV2	TRBJ2-1	NA
TGTGCCAGCAGCTTGATCACAGGTTCCGGGTGGTCCCCCACAGATACGCAGTATTTT	CASSLITGSGWSPTDTQYF	NA	TRBV5-6	TRBJ2-3	NA